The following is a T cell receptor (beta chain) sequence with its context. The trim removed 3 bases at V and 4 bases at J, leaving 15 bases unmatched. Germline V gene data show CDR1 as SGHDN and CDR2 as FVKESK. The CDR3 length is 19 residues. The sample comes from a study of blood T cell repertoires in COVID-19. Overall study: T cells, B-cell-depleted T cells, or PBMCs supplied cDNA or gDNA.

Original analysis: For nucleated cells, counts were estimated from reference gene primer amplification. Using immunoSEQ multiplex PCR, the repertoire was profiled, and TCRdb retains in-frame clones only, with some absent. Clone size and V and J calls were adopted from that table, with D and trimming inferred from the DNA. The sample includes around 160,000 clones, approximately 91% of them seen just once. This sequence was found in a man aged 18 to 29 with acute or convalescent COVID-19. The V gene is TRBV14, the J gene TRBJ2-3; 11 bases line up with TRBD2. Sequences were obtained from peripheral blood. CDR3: CASSHRPLILAGAADTQYF. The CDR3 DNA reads TGTGCCAGCAGCCATCGCCCTTTGATACTAGCGGGAGCCGCAGATACGCAGTATTTT.